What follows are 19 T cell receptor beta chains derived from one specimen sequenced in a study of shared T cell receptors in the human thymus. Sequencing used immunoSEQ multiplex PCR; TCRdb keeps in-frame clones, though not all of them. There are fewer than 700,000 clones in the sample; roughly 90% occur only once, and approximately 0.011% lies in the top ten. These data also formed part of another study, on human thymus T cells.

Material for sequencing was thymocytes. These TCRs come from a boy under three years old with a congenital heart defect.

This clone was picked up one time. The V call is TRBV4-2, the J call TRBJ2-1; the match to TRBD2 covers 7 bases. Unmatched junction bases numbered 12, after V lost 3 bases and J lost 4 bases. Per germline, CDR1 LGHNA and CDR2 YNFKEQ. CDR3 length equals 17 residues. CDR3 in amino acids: CASSQGRDSSGYNEQFF. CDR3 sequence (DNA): TGTGCCAGCAGCCAGGGGCGGGATAGTAGCGGGTACAATGAGCAGTTCTTC.

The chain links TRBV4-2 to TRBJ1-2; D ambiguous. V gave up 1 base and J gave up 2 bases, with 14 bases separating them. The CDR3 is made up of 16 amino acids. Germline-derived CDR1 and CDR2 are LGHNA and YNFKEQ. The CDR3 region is CASSQALQAPNYGYTF. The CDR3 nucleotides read TGTGCCAGCAGCCAAGCTCTCCAGGCGCCCAACTATGGCTACACCTTC.

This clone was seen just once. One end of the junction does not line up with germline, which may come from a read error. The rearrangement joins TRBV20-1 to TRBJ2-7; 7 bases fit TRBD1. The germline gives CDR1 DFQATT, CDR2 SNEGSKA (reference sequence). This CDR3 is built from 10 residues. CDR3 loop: CSAREETGNF. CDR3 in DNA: TGCAGTGCTAGAGAAGAGACAGGGAACTTC.

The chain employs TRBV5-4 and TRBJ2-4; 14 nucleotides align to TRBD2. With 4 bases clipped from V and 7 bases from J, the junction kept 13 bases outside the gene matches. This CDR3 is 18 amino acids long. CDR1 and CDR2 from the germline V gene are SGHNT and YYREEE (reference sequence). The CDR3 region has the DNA TGTGCCAGCAGCAACAATCCGGGACTAGCGGGAGTAGGGAACATTCAGTACTTC. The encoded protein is CASSNNPGLAGVGNIQYF.

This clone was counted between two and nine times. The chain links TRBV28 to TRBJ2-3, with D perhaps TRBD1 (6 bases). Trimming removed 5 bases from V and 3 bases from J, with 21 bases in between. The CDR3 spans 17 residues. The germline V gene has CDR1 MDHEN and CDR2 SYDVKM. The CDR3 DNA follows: TGTGCCAGCAGTCTCTACCTCCGTGCGCAGGGGACAGATACGCAGTATTTT. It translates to CASSLYLRAQGTDTQYF.

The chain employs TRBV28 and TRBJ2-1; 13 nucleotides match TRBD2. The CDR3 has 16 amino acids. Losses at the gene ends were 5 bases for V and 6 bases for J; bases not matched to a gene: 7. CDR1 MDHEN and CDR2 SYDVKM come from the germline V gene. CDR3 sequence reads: CASSPTSGRASNEQFF. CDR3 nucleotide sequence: TGTGCCAGCAGTCCCACTAGCGGGAGGGCCAGCAATGAGCAGTTCTTC.

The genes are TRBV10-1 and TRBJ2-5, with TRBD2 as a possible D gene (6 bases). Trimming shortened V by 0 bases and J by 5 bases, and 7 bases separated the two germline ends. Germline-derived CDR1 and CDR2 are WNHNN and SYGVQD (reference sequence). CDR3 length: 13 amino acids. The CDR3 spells CASSESGGETQYF. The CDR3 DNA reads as TGCGCCAGCAGTGAGTCTGGGGGGGAGACCCAGTACTTC.

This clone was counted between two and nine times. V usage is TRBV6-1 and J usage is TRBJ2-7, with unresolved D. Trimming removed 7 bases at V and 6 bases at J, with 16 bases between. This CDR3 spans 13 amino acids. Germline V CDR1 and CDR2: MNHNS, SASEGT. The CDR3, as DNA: TGTGCCAGCAATACCGAGGAGTACGGCGAGCAGTACTTC. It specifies CASNTEEYGEQYF.

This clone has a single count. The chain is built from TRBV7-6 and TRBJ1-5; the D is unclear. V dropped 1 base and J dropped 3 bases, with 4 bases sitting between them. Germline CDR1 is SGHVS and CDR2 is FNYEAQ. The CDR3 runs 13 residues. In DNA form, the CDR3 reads TGTGCCAGCAGCTTAGGGCCCAATCAGCCCCAGCATTTT. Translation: CASSLGPNQPQHF.

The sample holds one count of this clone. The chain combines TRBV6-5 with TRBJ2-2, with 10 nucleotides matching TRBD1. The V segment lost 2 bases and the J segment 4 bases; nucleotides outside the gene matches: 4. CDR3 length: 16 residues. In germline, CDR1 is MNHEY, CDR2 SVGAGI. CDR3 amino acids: CASSYTRDRGTGELFF. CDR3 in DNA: TGTGCCAGCAGTTACACCCGGGACAGGGGCACCGGGGAGCTGTTTTTT.

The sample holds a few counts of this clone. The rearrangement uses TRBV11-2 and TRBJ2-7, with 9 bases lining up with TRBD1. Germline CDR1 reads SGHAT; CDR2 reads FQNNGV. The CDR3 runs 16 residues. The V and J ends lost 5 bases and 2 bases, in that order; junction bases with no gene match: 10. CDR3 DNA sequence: TGTGCCAGCAGCCCCATTAGCAGACAGGGGGCCTACGAGCAGTACTTC. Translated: CASSPISRQGAYEQYF.

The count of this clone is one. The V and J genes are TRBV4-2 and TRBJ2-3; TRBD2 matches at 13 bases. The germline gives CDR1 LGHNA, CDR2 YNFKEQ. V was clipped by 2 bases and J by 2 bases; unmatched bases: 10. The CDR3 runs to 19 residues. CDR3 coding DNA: TGTGCCAGCAGCCAACGTGGGACTAGCGGGAATCATATCACAGATACGCAGTATTTT. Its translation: CASSQRGTSGNHITDTQYF.

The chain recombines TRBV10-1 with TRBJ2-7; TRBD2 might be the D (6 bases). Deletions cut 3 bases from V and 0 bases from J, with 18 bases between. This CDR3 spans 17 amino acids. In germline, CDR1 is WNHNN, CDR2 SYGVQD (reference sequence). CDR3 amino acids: CASSEGSGANLSYEQYF. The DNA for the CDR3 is TGCGCCAGCAGTGAAGGTAGCGGTGCCAACCTCTCCTACGAGCAGTACTTC.

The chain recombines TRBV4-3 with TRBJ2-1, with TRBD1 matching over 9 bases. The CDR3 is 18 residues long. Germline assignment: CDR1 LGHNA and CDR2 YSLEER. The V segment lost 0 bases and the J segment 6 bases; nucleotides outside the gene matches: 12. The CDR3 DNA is TGCGCCAGCAGCCAAGATCGAGAGGGACAGGGTCCCCTCAATGAGCAGTTCTTC. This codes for CASSQDREGQGPLNEQFF.

The CDR3 is CASSVGGGTSGRSEQYF. The CDR3, as DNA: TGTGCCAGCAGCGTAGGGGGAGGGACTAGCGGGAGGTCCGAGCAGTACTTC. The chain combines TRBV9 with TRBJ2-7; TRBD2 aligns across 15 bases. Germline V gene data show CDR1 as SGDLS and CDR2 as YYNGEE. V was clipped by 0 bases and J by 6 bases; unmatched bases: 7. The CDR3 extends over 17 amino acids.

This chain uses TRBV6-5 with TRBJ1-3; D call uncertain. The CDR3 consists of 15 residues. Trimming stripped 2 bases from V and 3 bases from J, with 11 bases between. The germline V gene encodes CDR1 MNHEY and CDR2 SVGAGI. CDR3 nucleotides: TGTGCCAGCAGTTACATGGGAGGAGATGGAAACACCATATATTTT. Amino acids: CASSYMGGDGNTIYF.

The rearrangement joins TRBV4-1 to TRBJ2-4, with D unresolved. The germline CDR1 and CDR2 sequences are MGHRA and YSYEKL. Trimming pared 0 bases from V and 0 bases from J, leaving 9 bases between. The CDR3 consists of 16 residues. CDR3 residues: CASSQDLSLAKNIQYF. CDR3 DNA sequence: TGCGCCAGCAGCCAAGATCTCAGTCTAGCCAAAAACATTCAGTACTTC.

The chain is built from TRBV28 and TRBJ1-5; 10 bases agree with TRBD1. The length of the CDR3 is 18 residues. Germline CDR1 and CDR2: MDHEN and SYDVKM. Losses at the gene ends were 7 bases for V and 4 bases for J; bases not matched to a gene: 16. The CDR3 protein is CASTPFRDRGPFNQPQHF. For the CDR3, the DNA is TGTGCCAGCACCCCATTCCGGGACAGGGGACCCTTTAATCAGCCCCAGCATTTT.

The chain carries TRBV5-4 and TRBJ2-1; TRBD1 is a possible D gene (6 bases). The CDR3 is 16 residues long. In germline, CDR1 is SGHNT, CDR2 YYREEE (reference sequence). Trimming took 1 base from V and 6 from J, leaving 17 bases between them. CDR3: CASSLRNTGSCNEQFF. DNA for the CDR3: TGTGCCAGCAGCTTGCGGAATACAGGGTCGTGCAATGAGCAGTTCTTC.